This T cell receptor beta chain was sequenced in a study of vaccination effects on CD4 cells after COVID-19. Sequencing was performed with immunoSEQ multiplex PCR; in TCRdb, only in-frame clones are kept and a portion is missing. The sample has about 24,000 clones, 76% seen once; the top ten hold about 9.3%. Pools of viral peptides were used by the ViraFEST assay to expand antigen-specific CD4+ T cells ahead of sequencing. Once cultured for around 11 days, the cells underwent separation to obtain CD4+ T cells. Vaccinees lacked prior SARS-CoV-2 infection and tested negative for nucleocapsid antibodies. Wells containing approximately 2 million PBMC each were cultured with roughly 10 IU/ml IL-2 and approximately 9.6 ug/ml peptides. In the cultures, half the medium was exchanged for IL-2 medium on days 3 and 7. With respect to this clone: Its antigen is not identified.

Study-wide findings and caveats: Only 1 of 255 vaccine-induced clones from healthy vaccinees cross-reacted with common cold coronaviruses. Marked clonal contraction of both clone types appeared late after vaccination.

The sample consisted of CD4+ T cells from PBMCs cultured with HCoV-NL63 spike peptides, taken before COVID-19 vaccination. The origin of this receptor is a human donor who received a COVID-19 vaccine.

CDR3 nucleotides: TGTGCCAGCAGCGGAGTCACTAGCGGCTCCTACAATGAGCAGTTCTTC. This gives the protein CASSGVTSGSYNEQFF. The J gene is TRBJ2-1, the V gene TRBV9, with 8 positions matching TRBD2. V lost 3 bases and J lost 0; bases outside the gene matches: 5. There are 16 residues in the CDR3. The germline V gene encodes CDR1 SGDLS and CDR2 YYNGEE.